The present entry profiles one T cell receptor beta chain with its context. The CDR3 is 14 residues long. V was trimmed by 2 bases and J by 4 bases, leaving 14 bases between them. Germline V gene data show CDR1 as DFQATT and CDR2 as SNEGSKA (reference sequence). Each CDR3 protein gets one entry after TCRdb re-called the 5' RACE reads with MiXCR. This sample has roughly 500,000 distinct CDR3 sequences, with about a fifth found just once. The sample belongs to a study of T-cell memory formation after mild COVID-19. The sample was PBMCs or a T cell subset sorted from them (not recorded which). The rearrangement links TRBV20-1 to TRBJ1-2; possibly TRBD1 for D (5 bases). The TCR sequence derives from an adult woman who had mild COVID-19 (a few samples of this study predate the infection). Cell type and time point are not known. CDR3 region: CSARLQGRGYGYTF. For the CDR3, the DNA is TGCAGTGCTAGACTCCAGGGTAGGGGCTATGGCTACACCTTC.